This entry features one T cell receptor beta chain sequence. Its matching antigen is unknown. The iRepertoire nested amplicon-rescue multiplex PCR amplified TCR alpha and beta CDR3s from RNA. Input was roughly 100-450 ng of tissue mRNA or PBMC total RNA. One entry per CDR3 protein, called by TCRdb with MiXCR from the multiplex PCR reads. This table has over 130,000 distinct CDR3 sequences, about two fifths appearing once. The entry originates in a study of glioma-infiltrating T cells. The germline V gene encodes CDR1 MNHEY and CDR2 SVGEGT. The CDR3 is 14 residues long. Trimming removed 0 bases at V and 2 bases at J, with 8 bases between. The study, taken as a whole, reports: CDR3 overlap between tissue and blood was very small.

The J gene is TRBJ2-7, the V gene TRBV6-2 or TRBV6-3; no reliable D call. The TCR was taken from a human donor with low-grade glioma or glioblastoma, undergoing nonglioma brain surgery, or in good health (not recorded which). Sequences were obtained from glioma tissue, nonneoplastic brain tissue, or PBMCs (not recorded which). This CDR3 reads CASSYSGYAYEQYF. CDR3 coding DNA: TGTGCCAGCAGTTACTCCGGCTACGCCTACGAGCAGTACTTC.